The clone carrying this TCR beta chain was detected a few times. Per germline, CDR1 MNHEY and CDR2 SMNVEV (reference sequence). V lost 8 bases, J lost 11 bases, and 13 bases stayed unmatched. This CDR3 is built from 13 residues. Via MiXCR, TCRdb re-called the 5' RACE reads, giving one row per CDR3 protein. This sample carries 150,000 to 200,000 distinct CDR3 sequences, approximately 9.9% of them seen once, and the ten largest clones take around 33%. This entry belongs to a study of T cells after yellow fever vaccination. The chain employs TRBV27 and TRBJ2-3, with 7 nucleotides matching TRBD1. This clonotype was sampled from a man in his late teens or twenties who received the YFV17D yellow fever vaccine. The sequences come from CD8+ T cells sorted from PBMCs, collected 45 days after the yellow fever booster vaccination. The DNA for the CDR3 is TGTGCCAGCCAGACAGGGATGGGGTTCTTGCAGTATTTT. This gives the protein CASQTGMGFLQYF.